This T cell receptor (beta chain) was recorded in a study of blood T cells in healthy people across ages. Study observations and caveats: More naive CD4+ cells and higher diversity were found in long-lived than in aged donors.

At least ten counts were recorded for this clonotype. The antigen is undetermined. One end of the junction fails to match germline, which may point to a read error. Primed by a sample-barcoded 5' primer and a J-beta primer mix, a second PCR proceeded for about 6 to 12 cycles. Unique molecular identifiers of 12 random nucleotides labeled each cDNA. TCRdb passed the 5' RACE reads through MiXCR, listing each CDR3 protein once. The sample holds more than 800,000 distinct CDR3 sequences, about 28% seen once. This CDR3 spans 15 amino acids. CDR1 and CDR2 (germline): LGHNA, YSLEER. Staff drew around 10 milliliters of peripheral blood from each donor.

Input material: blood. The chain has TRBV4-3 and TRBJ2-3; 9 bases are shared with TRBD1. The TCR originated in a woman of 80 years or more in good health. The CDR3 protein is CASSQQGAGTDTQYF. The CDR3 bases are TGTGCCAGCAGCCAACAGGGGGCTGGCACAGATACGCAGTATTTT.